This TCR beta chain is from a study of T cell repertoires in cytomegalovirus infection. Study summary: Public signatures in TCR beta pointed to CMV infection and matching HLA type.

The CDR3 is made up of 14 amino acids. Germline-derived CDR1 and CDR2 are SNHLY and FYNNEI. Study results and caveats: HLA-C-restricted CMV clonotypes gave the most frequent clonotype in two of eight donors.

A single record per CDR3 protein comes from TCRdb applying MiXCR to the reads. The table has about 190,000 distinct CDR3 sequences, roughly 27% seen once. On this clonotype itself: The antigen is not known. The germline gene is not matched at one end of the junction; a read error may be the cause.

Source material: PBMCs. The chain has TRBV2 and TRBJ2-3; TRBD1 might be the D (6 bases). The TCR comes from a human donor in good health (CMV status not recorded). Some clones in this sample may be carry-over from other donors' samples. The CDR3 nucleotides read TGTGCAAGCAGGGGTACCGCCAGCACAGGTACGCAGTATTTT. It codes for CASRGTASTGTQYF. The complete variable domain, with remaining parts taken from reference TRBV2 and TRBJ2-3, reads EPEVTQTPSHQVTQMGQEVILRCVPISNHLYFYWYRQILGQKVEFLVSFYNNEISEKSEIFDDQFSVERPDGSNFTLKIRSTKLEDSAMYFCASRGTASTGTQYFGPGTRLTVL.